This entry concerns a single T cell receptor beta chain. Its antigen remains unknown. This sample is part of a study of cytomegalovirus exposure and HLA in healthy donors. 13 Jbeta primers and 60 Vbeta primers were used for the PCR. Clones were sequenced by immunoSEQ multiplex PCR, and TCRdb holds only the in-frame ones, with some missing. The table records around 270,000 clones, 75% to 90% of them present only once. Study-wide results and limits: Later analysis found that TCR beta chains associated with HLA were more clonally expanded than other, equally common chains.

The CDR3 covers 13 residues. The germline gives CDR1 SNHLY, CDR2 FYNNEI. Unmatched junction bases numbered 11, after V lost 11 bases and J lost 4 bases. The receptor's source is a girl aged 2 to 9 in good health and CMV-seronegative. Sample: PBMCs. This chain joins TRBV2 and TRBJ2-7; 7 positions match TRBD1. CDR3 DNA: TGTGCCCCAGGGGGTCCGAGCCCTTACGAGCAGTACTTC. This sequence encodes CAPGGPSPYEQYF.